This passage covers 22 T cell receptor beta chains from one sample sequenced in a study of T cell responses to AZD1222 COVID-19 vaccine. Sequenced by immunoSEQ multiplex PCR; TCRdb stores in-frame clones only, minus some. In the table there are 150,000 to 160,000 clones, over 75% of which are singletons. This material consisted of peripheral blood, taken on day 0 of AZD1222 vaccination. The source is an adult in good health.

The chain is built from TRBV27 and TRBJ2-1; TRBD1 matches 8 bases. The CDR3 length is 15 residues. Germline lookup yields CDR1 MNHEY and CDR2 SMNVEV (reference sequence). V shed 6 bases, J shed 3 bases, and the junction held 7 bases outside the gene matches. This chain's CDR3 is CASRAPGTGYNEQFF. For the CDR3, the DNA is TGTGCCAGCAGAGCCCCCGGGACAGGCTACAATGAGCAGTTCTTC.

The chain carries TRBV7-9 and TRBJ2-1; D not resolved. This CDR3 comprises 15 residues. V gave up 2 bases and J gave up 6 bases, with 14 bases separating them. Germline values: CDR1 SEHNR, CDR2 FQNEAQ (reference sequence). The DNA for the CDR3 is TGTGCCAGCAGCTTACAAGCGAGCGAGACCAATGAGCAGTTCTTC. Translating gives CASSLQASETNEQFF. Together with reference TRBV7-9 and TRBJ2-1, the CDR3 gives the full variable domain: DTGVSQNPRHKITKRGQNVTFRCDPISEHNRLYWYRQTLGQGPEFLTYFQNEAQLEKSRLLSDRFSAERPKGSFSTLEIQRTEQGDSAMYLCASSLQASETNEQFFGPGTRLTVL.

CDR3 protein: CAISESLVPKSNQPQHF. In DNA, the CDR3 is TGTGCCATCAGTGAGTCGTTGGTCCCGAAGAGCAATCAGCCCCAGCATTTT. V and J are TRBV10-3 and TRBJ1-5, with D uncertain. V was pared by 0 bases and J by 1 base, with 13 bases between. This CDR3 contains 17 residues. CDR1 ENHRY and CDR2 SYGVKD come from the germline V gene.

The chain carries TRBV28 and TRBJ1-5; no clear D. Trimming took 6 bases from V and 13 from J, leaving 16 bases between them. The germline V gene has CDR1 MDHEN and CDR2 SYDVKM. CDR3 size: 12 residues. The CDR3 spells CASSRRTPRQHF. The CDR3 DNA follows: TGTGCCAGCAGCCGACGGACGCCTCGGCAGCATTTT. The variable domain in full, completed from reference TRBV28 and TRBJ1-5, reads DVKVTQSSRYLVKRTGEKVFLECVQDMDHENMFWYRQDPGLGLRLIYFSYDVKMKEKGDIPEGYSVSREKKERFSLILESASTNQTSMYLCASSRRTPRQHFGDGTRLSIL.

The rearrangement joins TRBV6-5 to TRBJ1-1; possible D gene TRBD1, 5 bases. Germline V CDR1 and CDR2: MNHEY, SVGAGI. There are 11 residues in the CDR3. Deletions cut 6 bases from V and 8 bases from J, with 10 bases between. The CDR3 region is CASRARQEAFF. The CDR3 coding sequence is TGTGCCAGCAGAGCCCGACAGGAAGCTTTCTTT.

This chain's CDR3 is CASSSRPGTSQETQYF. CDR3 DNA sequence: TGTGCCAGCAGCTCCAGGCCAGGGACTAGCCAAGAGACCCAGTACTTC. The chain recombines TRBV9 with TRBJ2-5, with 8 bases aligning to TRBD2. This CDR3 comprises 16 residues. Trimming at V came to 4 bases and at J to 1 base, leaving 9 bases not matched to a gene. Germline CDR1 reads SGDLS; CDR2 reads YYNGEE.

The chain employs TRBV15 and TRBJ2-6; D possibly matches TRBD1 or TRBD2 (5 bases each). With 0 bases removed from V and 0 bases from J, the gap between germline ends came to 9 bases. CDR1 LNHNV and CDR2 YYDKDF come from the germline V gene (reference sequence). CDR3 length equals 17 residues. CDR3 sequence: CATSREAGSSGANVLTF. The CDR3 DNA reads as TGTGCCACCAGCAGAGAGGCAGGGAGCTCTGGGGCCAACGTCCTGACTTTC.

The chain combines TRBV4-3 with TRBJ2-1; 7 nucleotides line up with TRBD1. In germline, CDR1 is LGHNA, CDR2 YSLEER. The V gene end was trimmed by 2 bases and the J gene end by 4 bases; junction bases not matched to a gene: 5. This CDR3 is built from 15 residues. The CDR3 DNA is TGCGCCAGCAGCCAAACAGACAGGGATTACAATGAGCAGTTCTTC. Amino acids: CASSQTDRDYNEQFF.

V usage is TRBV27 and J usage is TRBJ1-1, with 9 bases fitting TRBD1. V dropped 3 bases and J dropped 5; count of bases not matched to a gene: 4. The germline V gene has CDR1 MNHEY and CDR2 SMNVEV (reference sequence). The CDR3 runs 14 residues. In DNA, the CDR3 is TGTGCCAGCAGTTTGTGGACAGGGGATACTGAAGCTTTCTTT. The encoded protein is CASSLWTGDTEAFF.

The rearrangement links TRBV19 to TRBJ1-1; possible D gene TRBD1, 5 bases. V lost 7 bases and J lost 1, with 19 bases in between. This CDR3 is built from 16 residues. From germline, CDR1 is LNHDA and CDR2 SQIVND (reference sequence). CDR3: CASTYGGDGPNTEAFF. The CDR3 coding sequence is TGTGCCAGTACCTATGGGGGGGACGGACCGAACACTGAAGCTTTCTTT.

The CDR3 DNA follows: TGTGCCAGCAGCGTAGCAATGGGTGGCGGGAGGACTTACAATGAGCAGTTCTTC. Its protein is CASSVAMGGGRTYNEQFF. The chain combines TRBV9 with TRBJ2-1, with 8 positions matching TRBD2. From germline, CDR1 is SGDLS and CDR2 YYNGEE. V dropped 0 bases and J dropped 4; count of bases not matched to a gene: 12. The CDR3 totals 18 residues.

The genes are TRBV30 and TRBJ1-1, with 7 bases aligning to TRBD1. This CDR3 is 16 amino acids long. CDR1 is GTSNPN and CDR2 is SVGIG in the germline V gene (reference sequence). After removal of 5 bases from V and 1 base from J, the junction contained 13 bases not matched to a gene. CDR3 residues: CAWDREGTLGNTEAFF. The CDR3 DNA reads TGTGCCTGGGACAGGGAAGGGACCCTGGGGAACACTGAAGCTTTCTTT.

The rearrangement uses TRBV5-4 and TRBJ1-5; the D is unclear. This CDR3 is built from 13 residues. The germline V and J ends were trimmed by 0 bases and 6 bases, with 7 bases remaining between them. The germline gives CDR1 SGHNT, CDR2 YYREEE (reference sequence). In nucleotides, the CDR3 is TGTGCCAGCAGCTTGGATCGGATTCAGCCCCAGCATTTT. This gives the protein CASSLDRIQPQHF.

This clone was seen only once. The chain recombines TRBV6-5 with TRBJ1-1; the match to TRBD1 covers 8 bases. Germline V lookup: CDR1 MNHEY, CDR2 SVGAGI. Germline trimming cut 7 bases from V and 4 bases from J; bases unmatched to any gene: 2. The CDR3 length is 12 residues. CDR3 nucleotide sequence: TGTGCCAGCACCGACAGGGGCACTGAAGCTTTCTTT. Its translation: CASTDRGTEAFF.

This clone was counted a few times. V usage is TRBV15 and J usage is TRBJ1-2; no clear D gene. V shed 2 bases and J shed 5 bases, with 15 bases lying between them. There are 15 residues in the CDR3. CDR1 is LNHNV, CDR2 YYDKDF, per germline (reference sequence). In nucleotides, the CDR3 is TGTGCCACCAGCAGAATAGGAGACGGCTTTTATGGCTACACCTTC. It codes for CATSRIGDGFYGYTF.

The rearrangement joins TRBV7-8 to TRBJ2-3; TRBD1 matches 7 bases. The ends lost 0 bases at V and 1 base at J; junction bases unmatched: 1. Germline V gene data show CDR1 as SGHVS and CDR2 as FQNEAQ. The length of the CDR3 is 15 residues. The CDR3 DNA reads TGTGCCAGCAGCTTAGCAAGGGGGCGCACAGATACGCAGTATTTT. This encodes CASSLARGRTDTQYF.

The DNA for the CDR3 is TGTGCCAGCTCTGCCTTAGGGTACTATGGCTACACCTTC. The encoded protein is CASSALGYYGYTF. This chain joins TRBV27 and TRBJ1-2; D is unclear. The length of the CDR3 is 13 residues. The V end was cut by 8 bases, the J end by 3 bases, with 13 bases between. Germline lookup yields CDR1 MNHEY and CDR2 SMNVEV (reference sequence).

The count of this clone is one. This chain links TRBV5-5 with TRBJ2-1; possibly TRBD2 for D (5 bases). The CDR3 runs to 17 residues. Germline V gene lookup returns CDR1 SGHKS and CDR2 YYEKEE (reference sequence). V dropped 4 bases and J dropped 2 bases, with 19 bases sitting between them. CDR3 residues: CASSPHSGQKTYNEQFF. For the CDR3, the DNA is TGTGCCAGCAGCCCCCACAGCGGCCAAAAAACCTACAATGAGCAGTTCTTC.

V and J are TRBV20-1 and TRBJ2-5; D uncertain. The V gene lost 4 bases and the J gene lost 4 bases, with 4 bases spanning the gap. Germline values: CDR1 DFQATT, CDR2 SNEGSKA (reference sequence). This CDR3 contains 10 residues. In nucleotides, the CDR3 is TGCAGTGCTACACTAGAGACCCAGTACTTC. Its translation is CSATLETQYF.

V is TRBV24-1 and J is TRBJ2-7; D call uncertain. Trimming took 1 base from V and 9 from J, leaving 9 bases between them. Germline V CDR1 and CDR2: KGHDR, SFDVKD. The CDR3 has 12 residues. CDR3 DNA sequence: TGTGCCACCAGTGATTTTAGGTATGTGCAGTACTTC. Translating gives CATSDFRYVQYF.

This chain joins TRBV27 and TRBJ1-1; TRBD1 matches at 8 bases. The CDR3 has 15 amino acids. The junction had 2 bases not matched to a gene; V was cut back by 0 bases and J by 2 bases. The V gene's germline CDR1 is MNHEY and CDR2 SMNVEV (reference sequence). The DNA for the CDR3 is TGTGCCAGCAGTTTATCTGGGACAGGTAACACTGAAGCTTTCTTT. Translated: CASSLSGTGNTEAFF.

V usage is TRBV28 and J usage is TRBJ1-5, with unresolved D. CDR1 and CDR2 from the germline V gene are MDHEN and SYDVKM. This CDR3 comprises 12 residues. CDR3 residues: CASGTPNQPQHF. CDR3 nucleotides: TGTGCAAGCGGAACCCCAAATCAGCCCCAGCATTTT.